This T cell receptor (beta chain) was obtained from a study of blood T cell repertoires in COVID-19 (dated by TCRdb to 2020 to 2021). Study-wide context: The collaborator samples originated in the United States, Italy and Spain and spanned the acute and convalescent phases of COVID-19. The material from the prospective study consisted of cDNA or gDNA derived from T cells, B-cell-depleted T cells, or PBMCs. Deeply sampled blood TCRbeta repertoires from subjects exposed to, actively infected with, or recovered from COVID-19 were included in the dataset. The repertoires were released in a freely available public database meant as a resource for research on the immune response to SARS-CoV-2. Samples came from the ongoing ImmuneRACE study (first 160 participants) plus 1,254 subjects from 6 global collaborators. The sample metadata nearly always contained a de-identified subject ID, COVID-19 status, age in years and sex. Where available, HLA class I and class II types were taken from metadata supplied by the sample provider and were not determined by assay-based typing. Findings and caveats that apply to the study as a whole: How much clinical and demographic metadata was included differed by source and by participant, and the metadata was provided uncurated.

Participants in the prospective study were aged about 18 to 90 years, lived in some 24 United States geographic areas, and enrolled through a virtual design. Cohort assignment in the prospective study relied on participant-reported clinical history from a screening survey and a study questionnaire. Exposed participants were defined as having been in contact with someone with a PCR-confirmed or clinician-diagnosed COVID-19 case within 2 weeks of study entry. Mobile phlebotomists in the prospective study collected whole blood, serum and a nasopharyngeal or oropharyngeal swab from every participant. Participants in the prospective study had the option to provide additional blood draws and questionnaires over a roughly two-month period. Before DNA extraction, blood samples from the prospective study were shipped at room temperature or frozen. From cysteine to phenylalanine, the CDR3 is 15 amino acids long. Of all the DNA, just the CDR3 is kept, 45 bases in frame from base 1. CDR1 SGHTA and CDR2 FQGNSA are derived from the germline V gene. V is trimmed back by 5 bases and J by 15 bases, and the junction contains 12 bases that no gene match accounts for.

About this clone: Its antigen is still unknown. No base-level quality is on record; no much larger clone is a single base apart.

TCRbeta CDR3 regions were amplified from genomic DNA using the immunoSEQ Assay, a bias-controlled multiplex PCR. As for the original processing: Nucleated cell counts per sample were estimated from amplification of reference gene primers within the assay. Sequence reads were collapsed and filtered to measure the absolute abundance of every unique TCRbeta CDR3 rearrangement. Productive Simpson clonality was computed per sample as the square root of Simpson's diversity index over productive rearrangements. TCRdb took over this immuneACCESS table, retaining in-frame rearrangements with V and J assigned. Such tables are incomplete; in checked studies, under half of the missing clones stem from an unresolved V gene, and the remainder is unexplained. Clone size and the V and J calls come from that table; the DNA yielded D and trimming. Here the sample has a few hundred thousand clones; 80% to 90% occur a single time. Of the sample, 3.1% is held by the ten largest clones.

The sequence was collected from a woman between 40 and 50 years old who had been exposed to COVID-19. Rearrangement joined TRBV7-2 to TRBJ2-1, with 14 junctional bases fitting TRBD2. The sequenced sample was PBMCs or T cells enriched from blood (not recorded which). The nucleotides are TGTGCCAGCAGCCCCGGACTAGCGGGAGGCATCCCTCCGTTCTTC. This yields the protein CASSPGLAGGIPPFF.